This TCR beta chain appears in the sequencing data of a study of CD8 T cell repertoires and HIV-1 epitope variants. Across the study: Controls were a CMV, EBV and flu pool, Ebola AY9, and no peptide. IL-2, IL-7 and IL-15 were added on days 3 and 7 of roughly nine-day cultures. General study findings and limits: Of nine antigen-specific beta clonotypes, about six appeared to cross-react with escape variants.

Concerning this clone itself: The antigen is unknown.

Germline assignment: CDR1 WSHSY and CDR2 SAAADI. V lost 4 bases to trimming and J lost 6 bases; unmatched junction nucleotides: 2. The CDR3 totals 13 residues. Method: immunoSEQ multiplex PCR; TCRdb's copy keeps in-frame clones and lacks some. The profile shows 6,000 to 7,000 clones, 60% to 75% of them singletons. Sample: cultured CD8+ T cells derived from PBMCs. This TCR was recovered from a male donor with HIV. The V call is TRBV10-2, the J call TRBJ1-2, with 10 nucleotides matching TRBD1. CDR3: CASSGTGGDGYTF. For the CDR3, the DNA is TGCGCCAGCAGTGGGACAGGGGGGGATGGCTACACCTTC.